These T cell receptor beta chains were read from a single sample in a study of read filtering for tumor transcriptome and immune sequencing. One entry per CDR3 protein results from TCRdb running MiXCR on the reads. The sample contains 15,000 to 20,000 distinct CDR3 sequences, 22% of which appear only once. Material for sequencing was a population of CD138-negative cells sorted from bone marrow. The receptors originated from a donor older than 35 with multiple myeloma. Both conserved end residues are part of each CDR3. A D gene is named only where the DNA matches it firmly. Not all rows give a size; the values are once, few, many and, for expanded clones, a class.

>many|TRBV28|.|TRBJ2-1
CASPPKGGSYNEQFF
TGTGCCAGCCCACCAAAGGGGGGCTCCTACAATGAGCAGTTCTTC
>few|TRBV29-1|TRBD2|TRBJ2-2
CSVDAGRAVPGELFF
TGCAGCGTTGACGCCGGGAGGGCCGTTCCCGGGGAGCTGTTTTTT
>.|TRBV6-2/TRBV6-3|.|TRBJ2-1
CASGGTYNEQFF
TGTGCCAGCGGGGGGACCTACAATGAGCAGTTCTTC
>.|TRBV10-2|.|TRBJ2-1
CASTHQGFYNEQFF
TGCGCCAGCACTCATCAGGGTTTTTACAATGAGCAGTTCTTC
>few|TRBV7-2|TRBD2|TRBJ2-2
CASRPGLAGAGGELFF
TGTGCCAGCAGACCGGGACTAGCGGGAGCCGGCGGGGAGCTGTTTTTT
>many|TRBV20-1|.|TRBJ2-7
CSARGVTYEQYF
TGCAGTGCTAGAGGGGTTACCTACGAGCAGTACTTC
>.|TRBV5-1|.|TRBJ2-4
CASSTVRGPEAKNIQYF
TGCGCCAGCAGTACTGTCCGGGGGCCGGAGGCCAAAAACATTCAGTACTTC
>few|TRBV25-1|.|TRBJ2-6
CASSLGLSGANVLTF
TGTGCCAGCTCTCTGGGGCTCTCTGGGGCCAACGTCCTGACTTTC
>.|TRBV30|.|TRBJ1-1
CAWRRGNTEAFF
TGTGCCTGGAGGAGGGGAAACACTGAGGCTTTCTTT
>many|TRBV28|.|TRBJ1-5
CASSSAQPQHF
TGTGCCAGCAGTAGCGCTCAGCCCCAGCATTTT
>many|TRBV7-9|.|TRBJ2-1
CASSLGANNEQFF
TGTGCCAGCAGCTTAGGCGCCAACAATGAGCAGTTCTTC
>few|TRBV5-5|.|TRBJ1-1
CASRKTGGGPEAFF
TGTGCCAGCAGAAAGACGGGTGGCGGTCCTGAAGCTTTCTTT
>medium-sized|TRBV7-2|.|TRBJ1-1
CASSSDHLNTEAFF
TGTGCCAGCAGCTCCGATCACTTGAACACTGAAGCTTTCTTT
>many|TRBV6-2/TRBV6-3|.|TRBJ2-2
CASSSSRGTTGTTGELFF
TGTGCCAGCAGTTCTAGCCGGGGGACGACAGGGACCACCGGGGAGCTGTTTTTT
>.|TRBV28|TRBD2|TRBJ2-7
CASSLSRASGSTSHYEQYF
TGTGCCAGCAGTTTATCGAGGGCTAGCGGGAGTACTTCCCACTACGAGCAGTACTTC
>medium-sized|TRBV10-1|.|TRBJ2-7
CASSESTPGSMDEQYF
TGCGCCAGCAGTGAGTCGACTCCAGGGAGCATGGACGAGCAGTACTTC
>once|TRBV28|TRBD1|TRBJ1-2
CASSTGGKGYTF
TGTGCCAGCAGTACAGGGGGGAAGGGCTACACCTTC
>many|TRBV25-1|TRBD2|TRBJ2-3
CASSESGGRAPTQYF
TGTGCCAGCAGTGAATCTGGCGGGAGGGCCCCTACGCAGTATTTT
>many|TRBV29-1|.|TRBJ1-1
CSVEGVGEIPFF
TGCAGCGTTGAAGGGGTGGGGGAAATTCCTTTCTTT
>.|TRBV19|.|TRBJ2-3
CASSISGITDTQYF
TGTGCCAGTAGTATTTCGGGGATAACAGATACGCAGTATTTT
>.|TRBV6-5|TRBD1|TRBJ2-1
CASSFSTGQAGNEQFF
TGTGCCAGCAGTTTCTCGACAGGACAGGCTGGCAATGAGCAGTTCTTC
>medium-sized|TRBV29-1|TRBD1|TRBJ2-1
CSVEGQHNEQFF
TGCAGCGTCGAGGGACAGCACAATGAGCAGTTCTTC
>.|TRBV10-3|.|TRBJ2-2
CAICEDRNTGELFF
TGTGCCATCTGTGAGGACCGGAACACCGGGGAGCTGTTTTTT
>medium-sized|TRBV5-1|.|TRBJ1-1
CASSLVPDPNTEAFF
TGCGCCAGCAGCTTGGTTCCGGATCCGAACACTGAAGCTTTCTTT
>few|TRBV19|.|TRBJ1-1
CASSTLRGGANTEAFF
TGTGCCAGTAGTACACTTCGGGGGGGAGCGAACACTGAAGCTTTCTTT
>many|TRBV11-2|.|TRBJ2-2
CASSHRAGNSGELFF
TGTGCCAGCAGCCACCGGGCAGGGAATTCCGGGGAGCTGTTTTTT
>.|TRBV7-2|.|TRBJ1-3
CASSLRRTTGNTIYF
TGTGCCAGCAGCTTACGGAGAACAACTGGAAACACCATATATTTT
>.|TRBV6-2/TRBV6-3|.|TRBJ1-5
CASRTGLIYSNQPQHF
TGTGCCAGCAGGACGGGCCTAATTTATAGCAATCAGCCCCAGCATTTT
>few|TRBV6-1|.|TRBJ2-1
CASIDYNEQFF
TGTGCCAGCATTGATTACAATGAGCAGTTCTTC
>many|TRBV7-8|.|TRBJ2-3
CASSSGRRGLTDTQYF
TGTGCCAGCAGCTCGGGACGGCGGGGCCTCACAGATACGCAGTATTTT
>once|TRBV28|TRBD2|TRBJ2-5
CAGSTGTSLGTRYF
TGTGCCGGCAGTACGGGGACTAGCTTGGGGACCCGGTACTTC
>few|TRBV20-1|.|TRBJ2-1
CSARPTRAVFNEQFF
TGCAGTGCTAGACCAACCAGGGCAGTTTTCAATGAGCAGTTCTTC
>many|TRBV7-3|.|TRBJ2-3
CASSETGDTQYF
TGTGCCAGCAGTGAAACTGGAGATACGCAGTATTTT
>medium-sized|TRBV20-1|TRBD2|TRBJ2-1
CSASTSGRRTYNEQFF
TGCAGTGCTAGCACTAGCGGGAGAAGGACCTACAATGAGCAGTTCTTC
>many|TRBV18|.|TRBJ2-1
CASSLATRTITYNEQFF
TGTGCCAGCTCCCTCGCGACGCGGACAATTACCTACAATGAGCAGTTCTTC
>many|TRBV20-1|.|TRBJ2-7
CSVIQGRGSYEQYF
TGCAGTGTCATTCAGGGAAGGGGCTCCTACGAGCAGTACTTC
>many|TRBV28|.|TRBJ1-1
CASSFFRKLMNTEAFF
TGTGCCAGCAGTTTTTTCAGGAAACTCATGAACACTGAAGCTTTCTTT
>once|TRBV7-2|.|TRBJ2-3
CASSLDRTSTDTRYF
TGTGCCAGCAGCTTAGACCGTACTAGCACAGATACGCGGTATTTT
>.|TRBV28|.|TRBJ2-2
CASGITEVAGELFF
TGTGCCAGCGGGATCACCGAGGTCGCCGGGGAGCTGTTTTTT
>.|TRBV29-1|.|TRBJ2-2
CSVVRATGELFF
TGCAGCGTTGTCAGGGCCACCGGGGAGCTGTTTTTT
>.|TRBV3-1|.|TRBJ2-5
CASSQELDQETQYF
TGTGCCAGCAGCCAAGAGTTAGACCAAGAGACCCAGTACTTC
>.|TRBV7-9|.|TRBJ2-3
CASSLVGDTQYF
TGTGCCAGCAGCTTAGTCGGGGATACGCAGTATTTT